This T cell receptor beta chain was profiled in a study of cytomegalovirus exposure and HLA in healthy donors. Germline V gene sequence: CDR1 SGDLS, CDR2 YYNGEE. This CDR3 comprises 11 residues. V was clipped by 4 bases and J by 7 bases, with 8 bases between them. A 120-subject validation cohort, separate from the approximately 670-subject first cohort, supplied the donors. Assay used: immunoSEQ multiplex PCR; TCRdb lists only in-frame clones, some missing. Here the sample spans tens of thousands of clones, around 96% being singletons. Sequences were obtained from PBMCs. The rearrangement links TRBV9 to TRBJ1-1, with D perhaps TRBD1 (6 bases). This TCR was recovered from a man between 18 and 29 years old in good health and CMV-seropositive. The CDR3, as DNA: TGTGCCAGCAGCATGACAGGTGAAGCTTTCTTT. This translates into CASSMTGEAFF.